Below are 19 T cell receptor beta chains sequenced from a single sample in a study of T-cell memory formation after mild COVID-19. TCRdb passed the 5' RACE reads through MiXCR, listing each CDR3 protein once. In the table there are roughly 50,000 distinct CDR3 sequences, 9% to 15% of which are singletons. The sample comprised PBMCs or a T cell subset sorted from them (not recorded which). These receptor sequences come from a young man who had mild COVID-19 (a few samples of this study predate the infection). Cell type and time point are not known.

The genes are TRBV28 and TRBJ1-5; no reliable D call. V was trimmed by 3 bases and J by 0 bases, leaving 18 bases between them. The CDR3 loop spans 18 amino acids. Germline assignment: CDR1 MDHEN and CDR2 SYDVKM. The CDR3: CASSFWETARYSNQPQHF. The CDR3 region has the DNA TGTGCCAGCAGTTTCTGGGAGACGGCCCGCTATAGCAATCAGCCCCAGCATTTT.

This clonotype has at least ten counts. This sequence joins TRBV5-1 and TRBJ1-1, with a tentative D call TRBD1 (5 bases). V lost 3 bases to trimming and J lost 1 base, with 10 bases between them. CDR1 is SGHRS and CDR2 is YFSETQ in the germline V gene. The CDR3 length is 14 residues. This chain's CDR3 is CASSSGHSNTEAFF. The CDR3 DNA reads TGCGCCAGCAGCTCTGGACACTCGAACACTGAAGCTTTCTTT.

This clonotype was detected ten times or more. The conserved final phenylalanine or tryptophan is absent from the CDR3, which likely points to a read error. No DNA is shown, since the ends of the CDR3 on it are uncertain; the CDR3 is the one TCRdb lists. The V and J genes are TRBV20-1 and TRBJ2-1; the D call TRBD2 from the table was never checked on the DNA. The CDR3 is 13 amino acids in total, end residues counted. Germline assignment: CDR1 DFQATT and CDR2 SNEGSKA (reference sequence). The CDR3 loop reads CSASLPHLAGGLL.

This clonotype was detected only a few times. V is TRBV29-1 and J is TRBJ1-4, with D tentatively TRBD1 (6 bases). CDR1 SQVTM and CDR2 ANQGSEA come from the germline V gene. This CDR3 has 14 amino acids. The V gene lost 1 base and the J gene lost 4 bases, with 10 bases spanning the gap. The CDR3 sequence is CSVEGRGDNEKLFF. DNA for the CDR3: TGCAGCGTTGAAGGCAGGGGAGATAATGAAAAACTGTTTTTT.

This clonotype has more than one count but fewer than ten. This chain links TRBV28 with TRBJ1-1; D gene unclear. CDR1 and CDR2 (germline): MDHEN, SYDVKM. Trimming left V 5 bases short and J 1 base short, with 11 bases between. This CDR3 has 14 residues. The DNA for the CDR3 is TGTGCCAGCAGTCCTGCCTCGGGGAACACTGAAGCTTTCTTT. This encodes CASSPASGNTEAFF.

The V gene is TRBV6-1, the J gene TRBJ2-7; D is possibly TRBD2 (6 bases). CDR1 and CDR2 (germline): MNHNS, SASEGT. The CDR3 spans 14 residues. The V end was cut by 6 bases, the J end by 3 bases, with 15 bases between. Here the CDR3 DNA reads TGTGCCAGCAGGATGACGGAGGGAGGCTACGAGCAGTACTTC. This codes for CASRMTEGGYEQYF.

This rearrangement joins TRBV7-9 to TRBJ2-3; D not certain. The CDR3 is 12 residues long. V lost 2 bases and J 10 bases, leaving 10 bases between the germline ends. CDR1 and CDR2 from the germline V gene are SEHNR and FQNEAQ (reference sequence). The CDR3 DNA is TGTGCCAGCAGCTTACCACAGAATGCGCAGTATTTT. Translating gives CASSLPQNAQYF.

This clonotype came up a few times. The rearrangement joins TRBV5-1 to TRBJ2-2; D is unclear. The CDR3 covers 15 residues. Trimming left V 1 base short and J 1 base short, with 8 bases between. Germline V gene data show CDR1 as SGHRS and CDR2 as YFSETQ. The chain's CDR3 is CASSLNAGNTGELFF. CDR3 bases: TGCGCCAGCAGCTTGAACGCAGGGAACACCGGGGAGCTGTTTTTT.

The genes are TRBV9 and TRBJ2-3; D ambiguous. CDR3 length: 12 amino acids. In germline, CDR1 is SGDLS, CDR2 YYNGEE. V gave up 3 bases and J gave up 2 bases, with 4 bases separating them. The CDR3: CASSGDTDTQYF. The CDR3 nucleotides are TGTGCCAGCAGCGGTGACACAGATACGCAGTATTTT. The whole variable domain, remainder taken from reference TRBV9 and TRBJ2-3, is DSGVTQTPKHLITATGQRVTLRCSPRSGDLSVYWYQQSLDQGLQFLIQYYNGEERAKGNILERFSAQQFPDLHSELNLSSLELGDSALYFCASSGDTDTQYFGPGTRLTVL.

In this sample, this clonotype turned up a few times. V and J are TRBV20-1 and TRBJ2-3; 9 bases align to TRBD1. Germline V lookup: CDR1 DFQATT, CDR2 SNEGSKA (reference sequence). The CDR3 loop spans 13 amino acids. The J segment lost 5 bases and the V segment lost 8 bases, leaving 8 bases of the junction unmatched. The CDR3 protein is CSPFTGGGDTQYF. CDR3 nucleotides: TGCAGTCCTTTTACAGGGGGCGGAGATACGCAGTATTTT.

The rearrangement links TRBV9 to TRBJ2-3, with no clear D. CDR3 size: 13 residues. The germline gives CDR1 SGDLS, CDR2 YYNGEE. Trimming removed 5 bases at V and 4 bases at J, with 11 bases between. In nucleotides, the CDR3 is TGTGCCAGCAGTCGTCAGTCCTCAGATACGCAGTATTTT. Amino acid sequence: CASSRQSSDTQYF. The full variable domain, its missing parts supplied by reference TRBV9 and TRBJ2-3, is DSGVTQTPKHLITATGQRVTLRCSPRSGDLSVYWYQQSLDQGLQFLIQYYNGEERAKGNILERFSAQQFPDLHSELNLSSLELGDSALYFCASSRQSSDTQYFGPGTRLTVL.

V is TRBV27 and J is TRBJ2-3; D call uncertain. Germline V lookup: CDR1 MNHEY, CDR2 SMNVEV (reference sequence). The CDR3 contains 14 residues. V lost 5 bases, J lost 1 base, and 10 bases lay in between. CDR3 DNA: TGTGCCAGCAGTAGTAACGCTGGCACAGATACGCAGTATTTT. Translating gives CASSSNAGTDTQYF.

This chain links TRBV12-3 or TRBV12-4 with TRBJ1-2, with 10 positions matching TRBD1. The CDR3 is 16 amino acids. J lost 7 bases, V lost 2 bases, and 10 bases had no gene match. CDR3 in amino acids: CASSLSVVGQGFGYTF. The CDR3 DNA reads TGTGCCAGCAGTTTATCTGTCGTGGGACAGGGGTTTGGCTACACCTTC.

There are a few counts of this clonotype. The chain has TRBV20-1 and TRBJ1-4; D possibly corresponds to TRBD1 (6 bases). The CDR3 length is 15 residues. Germline V lookup: CDR1 DFQATT, CDR2 SNEGSKA (reference sequence). The germline V and J ends were trimmed by 2 bases and 0 bases, with 10 bases remaining between them. The CDR3 is CSARSDRTTNEKLFF. In DNA, the CDR3 is TGCAGTGCTAGATCCGACAGGACAACTAATGAAAAACTGTTTTTT.

This clonotype came up a few times. The chain joins TRBV7-9 to TRBJ1-2; D is undetermined. Germline values: CDR1 SEHNR, CDR2 FQNEAQ (reference sequence). The CDR3 is 13 residues long. Trimming cost V 3 bases and J 6 bases, with 11 bases left between them. This chain's CDR3 is CASSLVGSDGYTF. DNA for the CDR3: TGTGCCAGCAGCTTGGTAGGGAGTGATGGCTACACCTTC.

This clonotype was counted a few times. This chain uses TRBV4-3 with TRBJ1-2; no firm D call. The V gene lost 0 bases and the J gene lost 4 bases, with 12 bases spanning the gap. Germline CDR1 is LGHNA and CDR2 is YSLEER. CDR3 length equals 15 residues. CDR3 nucleotides: TGCGCCAGCAGCCAAGATTGGCCCCTCGTCTATGGCTACACCTTC. Protein sequence: CASSQDWPLVYGYTF.

This clonotype was counted ten times or more. J is TRBJ2-3 and V is TRBV7-8; D might be TRBD2 (6 bases). This CDR3 is 13 amino acids long. Trimming shortened V by 1 base and J by 13 bases, and 15 bases separated the two germline ends. Germline CDR1 and CDR2: SGHVS and FQNEAQ. The CDR3 DNA reads as TGTGCCAGCAGCTTAGAATATCGGGGGTGCGAGTATTTT. It yields the protein CASSLEYRGCEYF. Combining the CDR3 with reference TRBV7-8 and TRBJ2-3 gives the whole variable domain GAGVSQSPRYKVAKRGQDVALRCDPISGHVSLFWYQQALGQGPEFLTYFQNEAQLDKSGLPSDRFFAERPEGSVSTLKIQRTQQEDSAVYLCASSLEYRGCEYFGPGTRLTVL.

This clonotype was seen more than once but under ten times. The V and J genes are TRBV7-3 and TRBJ1-1, with 7 bases matching TRBD1. V lost 1 base, J lost 7 bases, and 6 bases stayed unmatched. Germline V gene lookup returns CDR1 SGHTA and CDR2 FQGTGA. The CDR3 runs 14 residues. The CDR3 nucleotides are TGTGCCAGCAGCTTAATTTCAGGGGGTGGTGAAGCTTTCTTT. Amino acid sequence: CASSLISGGGEAFF.

This chain links TRBV7-9 with TRBJ2-1; 8 bases are a match to TRBD1. J lost 4 bases, V lost 6 bases, and 2 bases had no gene match. Germline V CDR1 and CDR2: SEHNR, FQNEAQ (reference sequence). The CDR3 loop spans 13 amino acids. The CDR3 DNA follows: TGTGCCAGCAGGGGGACAGGATACAATGAGCAGTTCTTC. Its translation is CASRGTGYNEQFF.